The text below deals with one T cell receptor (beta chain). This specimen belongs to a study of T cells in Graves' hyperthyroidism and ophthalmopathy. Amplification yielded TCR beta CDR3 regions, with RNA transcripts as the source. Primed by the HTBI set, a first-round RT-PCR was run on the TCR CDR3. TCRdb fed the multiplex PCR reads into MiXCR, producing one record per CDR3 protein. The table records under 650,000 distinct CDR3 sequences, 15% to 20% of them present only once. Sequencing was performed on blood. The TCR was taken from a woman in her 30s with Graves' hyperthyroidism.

CDR3: CASSPYSRVWETQYF. The CDR3 DNA sequence: TGTGCCAGCAGTCCATACTCCAGGGTCTGGGAGACCCAGTACTTC. The rearrangement joins TRBV27 to TRBJ2-5, with D possibly TRBD1 on 5 matching bases. Germline values: CDR1 MNHEY, CDR2 SMNVEV (reference sequence). The CDR3 is 15 residues long. V was clipped by 5 bases and J by 5 bases, with 18 bases between them.